This TCR beta chain was obtained from a study of T-cell reconstitution after alpha-beta-depleted transplantation in children. This clonotype has just a few counts. The target antigen is unknown. CDR3 length: 15 amino acids. With V trimmed by 5 bases and J by 6 bases, 9 bases remained unmatched. Unique molecular identifiers were incorporated into the prepared TCRbeta library. From the PCR reads, TCRdb called clonotypes with MiXCR, one entry per CDR3 protein. The sample records fewer than 550,000 distinct CDR3 sequences, over 9.5% being singletons. Study findings and constraints: Surviving thymic progenitors and recipient T cells were the source of high TCRbeta diversity at day 60 in some patients. The origin of alpha-beta T cells about two months after transplant was reportedly several hundred expanded graft clones. Newly produced T cells mostly provided counts and TCRbeta diversity after one year, as hyperexpanded clones declined.

This rearrangement joins TRBV12-3 or TRBV12-4 to TRBJ2-1; 8 bases fit TRBD2. The sequence came from a female patient younger than 10 who had a stem cell transplant for aplastic anemia, so the T cells may come from the graft donor. The starting material was PBMCs, mostly from graft donor cells, obtained 180 days after TCRalphabeta/CD19-depleted stem cell transplant. This CDR3 reads CASSPTLAGFNEQFF. CDR3 nucleotide sequence: TGTGCCAGCAGTCCCACCCTAGCGGGTTTCAATGAGCAGTTCTTC.